These T cell receptor beta chains were read from a single sample in a study of sequential checkpoint blockade in melanoma. The method was immunoSEQ multiplex PCR; TCRdb's version includes in-frame clones alone and lacks a portion of them. Among several thousand clones listed, about 22% were seen once. Sequencing used tumor tissue (inferred from file names), obtained from a patient given nivolumab and ipilimumab in sequence. The receptors derive from a human donor with melanoma. Both conserved end residues are part of each CDR3. A D gene is named only where the DNA matches it firmly. A row's size may be missing; if present it is once, few, many or a size class.

TRBV11-3	-	many	TRBJ2-4	TGTGCCAGCAGCCCGGCAAGAGGGGCCAAAAACATTCAGTACTTC	CASSPARGAKNIQYF
TRBV5-1	-	-	TRBJ1-1	TGCGCCAGCAGCTTACAGACAGGTAGCACTGAAGCTTTCTTT	CASSLQTGSTEAFF
TRBV15	-	few	TRBJ1-5	TGTGCCACCAGCAGGATAAGAGATAGTAATCAGCCCCAGCATTTT	CATSRIRDSNQPQHF
TRBV30	TRBD1	few	TRBJ1-2	TGTGCCTGGAGTGGCGGACAGGGCCACTATGGCTACACCTTC	CAWSGGQGHYGYTF
TRBV6-8	TRBD1	medium-sized	TRBJ2-1	TGTGCCATCAGTGTAACAGGGGATGAGCAGTTCTTC	CAISVTGDEQFF
TRBV11-3	TRBD1	many	TRBJ1-5	TGTGCCAGCAGCTCTCCGGGGACAGGGCTTAGTCAGCCCCAGCATTTT	CASSSPGTGLSQPQHF
TRBV4-1	-	medium-sized	TRBJ2-3	TGCGCCAGCAGCCAAAATCAGGGGTTACCAGATACGCAGTATTTT	CASSQNQGLPDTQYF
TRBV12-1	-	many	TRBJ1-2	TGTGCCACCAGTCCGGGACAAGACTATGGCTACACCTTC	CATSPGQDYGYTF
TRBV9	-	medium-sized	TRBJ2-1	TGTGCCAGCAGCGTAGGAGTAGGGGTCCACAATGAGCAGTTCTTC	CASSVGVGVHNEQFF
TRBV11-3	-	many	TRBJ2-5	TGTGCCAGCAGCACCCAGAGACAGACTAAGTCGTCCACTTTACAAGAGACCCAGTACTTC	CASSTQRQTKSSTLQETQYF
TRBV11-3	TRBD1	many	TRBJ2-4	TGTGCCAGCAGCGATACGACAGGGCCCGCCAAAAACATTCAGTACTTC	CASSDTTGPAKNIQYF